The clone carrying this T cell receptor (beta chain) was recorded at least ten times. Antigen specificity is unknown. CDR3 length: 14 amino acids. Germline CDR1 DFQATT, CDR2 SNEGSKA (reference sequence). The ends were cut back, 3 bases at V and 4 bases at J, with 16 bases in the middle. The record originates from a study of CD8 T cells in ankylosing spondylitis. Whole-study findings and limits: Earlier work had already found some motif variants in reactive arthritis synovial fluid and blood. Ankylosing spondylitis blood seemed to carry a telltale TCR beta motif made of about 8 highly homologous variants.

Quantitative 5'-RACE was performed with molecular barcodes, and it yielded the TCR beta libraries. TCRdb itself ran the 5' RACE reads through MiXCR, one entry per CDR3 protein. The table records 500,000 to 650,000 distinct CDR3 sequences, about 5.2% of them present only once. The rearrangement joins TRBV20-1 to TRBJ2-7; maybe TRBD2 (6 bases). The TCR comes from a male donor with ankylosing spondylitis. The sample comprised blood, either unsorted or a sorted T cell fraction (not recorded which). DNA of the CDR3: TGCAGTGCTAGTATTGGACCAGGAGGGTACGAGCAGTACTTC. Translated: CSASIGPGGYEQYF.